The 10 T cell receptor beta chains below come from one sample, sequenced in a study of blood T cell repertoires in COVID-19. TCRdb keeps only in-frame clones here, not all; method: immunoSEQ multiplex PCR. The sample gives about 230,000 clones, approximately 84% of which show up once; roughly 8% is in the top ten. What was sequenced was peripheral blood. The receptors shown here come from an elderly woman with acute or convalescent COVID-19.

The chain is built from TRBV7-2 and TRBJ2-3; 7 nucleotides align to TRBD1. Germline V CDR1 and CDR2: SGHTA, FQGNSA. J was trimmed by 0 bases and V by 6 bases; bases with no gene match: 15. The CDR3 has 18 residues. CDR3 residues: CASSRPRTGQSSTDTQYF. CDR3 in DNA: TGTGCCAGCAGTCGACCCCGGACAGGTCAGTCTAGCACAGATACGCAGTATTTT.

Notes on this clone: The identical CDR3 is also encoded by other nucleotide sequences in the sample. CDR3 coding DNA: TGTGCCAGCAGCTTAGTAGAGGCAACTAATGAAAAACTGTTTTTT. Residues: CASSLVEATNEKLFF. The rearrangement links TRBV7-9 to TRBJ1-4; D gene ambiguous. Trimming removed 1 base at V and 0 bases at J, with 6 bases between. There are 15 residues in the CDR3. The germline V gene has CDR1 SEHNR and CDR2 FQNEAQ (reference sequence).

The chain links TRBV19 to TRBJ1-1, with D unresolved. Germline CDR1 and CDR2: LNHDA and SQIVND (reference sequence). CDR3 length: 15 residues. Trimming pared 4 bases from V and 1 base from J, leaving 13 bases between. The CDR3 sequence is CASSSHFPPNTEAFF. The CDR3 nucleotides read TGTGCCAGTAGTAGCCACTTTCCGCCGAACACTGAAGCTTTCTTT.

The chain combines TRBV19 with TRBJ2-1; no clear D. There are 13 residues in the CDR3. The germline V gene has CDR1 LNHDA and CDR2 SQIVND (reference sequence). Trimming shortened V by 1 base and J by 6 bases, and 7 bases separated the two germline ends. CDR3 nucleotides: TGTGCCAGTAGTATAGTTTCCAGCAATGAGCAGTTCTTC. Its protein is CASSIVSSNEQFF.

The chain links TRBV5-1 to TRBJ2-3, with TRBD2 identical over 8 bases. Germline V lookup: CDR1 SGHRS, CDR2 YFSETQ. The length of the CDR3 is 16 residues. Trimming took 4 bases from V and 0 from J; bases not matched to a gene: 7. CDR3 sequence reads: CASSRIAGSSTDTQYF. The CDR3 DNA follows: TGCGCCAGCAGCAGGATAGCGGGATCTAGCACAGATACGCAGTATTTT.

The chain combines TRBV7-2 with TRBJ1-4; 7 positions agree with TRBD1. The CDR3 covers 14 residues. Germline CDR1 reads SGHTA; CDR2 reads FQGNSA. Trimming cost V 4 bases and J 3 bases; bases outside gene matches: 2. DNA for the CDR3: TGTGCCAGCAGCTCCCAGGGGGCTAATGAAAAACTGTTTTTT. It is translated as CASSSQGANEKLFF.

The CDR3 is CASSWGLAGGGELFF. DNA for the CDR3: TGTGCCAGCAGCTGGGGACTAGCGGGAGGTGGGGAGCTGTTTTTT. The V call is TRBV7-3, the J call TRBJ2-2; 15 bases match TRBD2. Per germline, CDR1 SGHTA and CDR2 FQGTGA. The length of the CDR3 is 15 residues. V was pared by 4 bases and J by 8 bases, with 2 bases of the junction left unmatched.

The chain employs TRBV2 and TRBJ1-2; TRBD1 matches at 8 bases. This CDR3 is 15 amino acids long. Trimming took 7 bases from V and 3 from J; bases not matched to a gene: 10. In germline, CDR1 is SNHLY, CDR2 FYNNEI. The CDR3 bases are TGTGCCAGCAATACCCGTGGGACAGGATACTATGGCTACACCTTC. It translates to CASNTRGTGYYGYTF.

V usage is TRBV6-2 or TRBV6-3 and J usage is TRBJ1-1; 10 nucleotides align to TRBD1. Germline assignment: CDR1 MNHEY and CDR2 SVGEGT. This CDR3 contains 14 residues. Trimming at V came to 5 bases and at J to 5 bases, leaving 5 bases not matched to a gene. CDR3 sequence (DNA): TGTGCCAGCAGTGAGACAGGGGGCACGACTGAAGCTTTCTTT. It codes for CASSETGGTTEAFF.

This clone showed up just a few times. The chain links TRBV5-1 to TRBJ1-1; D is unresolved. The germline V gene has CDR1 SGHRS and CDR2 YFSETQ. This CDR3 is built from 13 residues. V lost 0 bases and J lost 1, with 4 bases in between. The CDR3 coding sequence is TGCGCCAGCAGCTTGGAAGCGAACACTGAAGCTTTCTTT. It codes for CASSLEANTEAFF.